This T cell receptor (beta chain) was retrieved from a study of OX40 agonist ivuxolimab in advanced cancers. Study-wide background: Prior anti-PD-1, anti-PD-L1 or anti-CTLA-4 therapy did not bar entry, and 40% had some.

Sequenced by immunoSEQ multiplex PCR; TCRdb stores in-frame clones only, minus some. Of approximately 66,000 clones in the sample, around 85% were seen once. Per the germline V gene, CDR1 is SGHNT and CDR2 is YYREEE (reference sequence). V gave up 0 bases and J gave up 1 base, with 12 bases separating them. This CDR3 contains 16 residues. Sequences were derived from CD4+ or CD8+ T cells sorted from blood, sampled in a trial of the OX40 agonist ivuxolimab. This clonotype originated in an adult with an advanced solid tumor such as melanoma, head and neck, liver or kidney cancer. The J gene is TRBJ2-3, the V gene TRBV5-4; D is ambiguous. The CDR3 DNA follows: TGTGCCAGCAGCTTGGCCGTGAATGAGGGCACAGATACGCAGTATTTT. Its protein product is CASSLAVNEGTDTQYF.